These 32 T cell receptor beta chains originate from one sample sequenced in a study of CD8 T cells in Susac syndrome. An amount of RNA that ranged from roughly 0.45 to 1 ug was reverse transcribed with random hexamers. TCRdb re-analysed the immunoSEQ multiplex PCR reads in MiXCR, keeping a single row per CDR3 protein. The sample includes roughly 200,000 distinct CDR3 sequences, about 95% of them seen just once. Specimen: CD4+ T cells from PBMCs. Receptors originate from a human donor in good health.

The chain employs TRBV7-2 and TRBJ1-2; no clear D. V was trimmed by 1 base and J by 8 bases, leaving 5 bases between them. The CDR3 has 11 amino acids. Germline V gene lookup returns CDR1 SGHTA and CDR2 FQGNSA. CDR3 DNA: TGTGCCAGCAGCTTAGATGCAGGCTACACCTTC. It encodes CASSLDAGYTF. The full variable domain, rest sourced from reference TRBV7-2 and TRBJ1-2, is GAGVSQSPSNKVTEKGKDVELRCDPISGHTALYWYRQSLGQGLEFLIYFQGNSAPDKSGLPSDRFSAERTGGSVSTLTIQRTQQEDSAVYLCASSLDAGYTFGSGTRLTVV.

The chain employs TRBV7-3 and TRBJ2-7; 10 bases fit TRBD1. CDR3 length: 15 amino acids. Germline V gene lookup returns CDR1 SGHTA and CDR2 FQGTGA. V gave up 4 bases and J gave up 5 bases; unmatched junction bases: 8. The CDR3 protein is CASSSSWDRGHEQYF. The DNA of the CDR3 is TGTGCCAGCAGCTCAAGTTGGGACAGGGGACACGAGCAGTACTTC.

This clonotype has just one count. The rearrangement joins TRBV12-3 or TRBV12-4 to TRBJ2-5; D call uncertain. V lost 0 bases and J 3 bases, leaving 8 bases between the germline ends. The length of the CDR3 is 14 residues. This CDR3 reads CASSLASVEETQYF. The CDR3 DNA follows: TGTGCCAGCAGTTTAGCGAGCGTGGAAGAGACCCAGTACTTC.

The CDR3 bases are TGTGCCAGCAGTTTAGTAGCATCCAGGGAGACCCAGTACTTC. Protein product: CASSLVASRETQYF. V usage is TRBV28 and J usage is TRBJ2-5; D unclear. The CDR3 totals 14 residues. Germline CDR1 MDHEN, CDR2 SYDVKM. The ends were cut back, 2 bases at V and 5 bases at J, with 12 bases in the middle.

This chain connects TRBV29-1 to TRBJ2-1; no clear D gene. The germline CDR1 and CDR2 sequences are SQVTM and ANQGSEA. V was pared by 6 bases and J by 7 bases, with 10 bases between. The CDR3 has 11 residues. CDR3 sequence: CSVAPGNEQFF. CDR3 bases: TGCAGCGTCGCCCCCGGGAATGAGCAGTTCTTC.

The genes are TRBV27 and TRBJ2-2; TRBD1 matches 10 bases. J lost 6 bases, V lost 3 bases, and 7 bases had no gene match. This CDR3 has 16 amino acids. The germline CDR1 and CDR2 sequences are MNHEY and SMNVEV (reference sequence). CDR3 loop: CASSFLKGTGAGELFF. CDR3 in DNA: TGTGCCAGCAGTTTCCTTAAAGGGACAGGGGCCGGGGAGCTGTTTTTT.

The gene calls are TRBV12-3 or TRBV12-4 and TRBJ2-7; 8 nucleotides align to TRBD2. The CDR3 totals 14 residues. J was trimmed by 2 bases and V by 7 bases; bases with no gene match: 7. The CDR3 DNA sequence: TGTGCCAGCAATCGGGCGGGAGGTCCCTACGAGCAGTACTTC. It yields the protein CASNRAGGPYEQYF.

CDR3 DNA sequence: TGCGCCAGCAGCCCCCACCGGGACAGTTACAATGAGCAGTTCTTC. It translates to CASSPHRDSYNEQFF. The chain couples TRBV5-1 to TRBJ2-1; the match to TRBD1 covers 7 bases. The CDR3 length is 15 residues. From germline, CDR1 is SGHRS and CDR2 YFSETQ. The trim removed 4 bases at V and 4 bases at J, leaving 8 bases unmatched. Based on the CDR3 plus reference TRBV5-1 and TRBJ2-1, the full variable domain is KAGVTQTPRYLIKTRGQQVTLSCSPISGHRSVSWYQQTPGQGLQFLFEYFSETQRNKGNFPGRFSGRQFSNSRSEMNVSTLELGDSALYLCASSPHRDSYNEQFFGPGTRLTVL.

The chain has TRBV29-1 and TRBJ1-3; D ambiguous. With 0 bases removed from V and 1 base from J, the gap between germline ends came to 13 bases. The germline CDR1 and CDR2 sequences are SQVTM and ANQGSEA. The CDR3 sequence is 16 residues long. CDR3 DNA: TGCAGCGTTGAAGATTATAGGCAGGAATCTGGAAACACCATATATTTT. This gives the protein CSVEDYRQESGNTIYF.

The chain has TRBV9 and TRBJ2-7; D is unresolved. The CDR3 spans 14 residues. V lost 3 bases to trimming and J lost 5 bases, with 15 bases between them. Germline V gives CDR1 SGDLS, CDR2 YYNGEE. CDR3 bases: TGTGCCAGCAGCGACCGACATAAAGGGAACGAGCAGTACTTC. Amino acids: CASSDRHKGNEQYF. Using reference TRBV9 and TRBJ2-7 for the parts outside the CDR3, the full variable domain is DSGVTQTPKHLITATGQRVTLRCSPRSGDLSVYWYQQSLDQGLQFLIQYYNGEERAKGNILERFSAQQFPDLHSELNLSSLELGDSALYFCASSDRHKGNEQYFGPGTRLTVT.

The V gene is TRBV5-1, the J gene TRBJ2-2; 7 bases are a match to TRBD2. Per germline, CDR1 SGHRS and CDR2 YFSETQ. The CDR3 is 15 amino acids. V gave up 2 bases and J gave up 4 bases; unmatched junction bases: 5. CDR3 sequence: CASSFLAESTGELFF. CDR3 DNA sequence: TGCGCCAGCAGCTTCCTAGCGGAATCCACCGGGGAGCTGTTTTTT.

The gene calls are TRBV9 and TRBJ2-3; D may be TRBD1 (5 bases). Germline CDR1 SGDLS, CDR2 YYNGEE. Trimming removed 0 bases at V and 0 bases at J, with 8 bases between. CDR3 length equals 15 residues. In DNA form, the CDR3 reads TGTGCCAGCAGCGTAGATCACAGGAGCACAGATACGCAGTATTTT. Translated: CASSVDHRSTDTQYF.

CDR3 sequence reads: CASSLTPGQGAGSYGYTF. CDR3 bases: TGCGCCAGCAGCCTAACACCGGGACAGGGGGCCGGTAGCTATGGCTACACCTTC. The chain carries TRBV5-1 and TRBJ1-2; 12 positions match TRBD1. J was trimmed by 4 bases and V by 4 bases; bases with no gene match: 14. Germline CDR1 and CDR2: SGHRS and YFSETQ. The CDR3 runs 18 residues. The full variable domain, in which reference TRBV5-1 and TRBJ1-2 provide the parts outside the CDR3, is KAGVTQTPRYLIKTRGQQVTLSCSPISGHRSVSWYQQTPGQGLQFLFEYFSETQRNKGNFPGRFSGRQFSNSRSEMNVSTLELGDSALYLCASSLTPGQGAGSYGYTFGSGTRLTVV.

The chain carries TRBV29-1 and TRBJ1-3, with D maybe TRBD1 (6 bases). There are 13 residues in the CDR3. Trimming took 2 bases from V and 2 from J, leaving 7 bases between them. The germline V gene encodes CDR1 SQVTM and CDR2 ANQGSEA. CDR3 sequence reads: CSVEKGAGNTIYF. CDR3 DNA: TGCAGCGTTGAAAAGGGGGCTGGAAACACCATATATTTT.

The chain has TRBV29-1 and TRBJ2-5; TRBD1 agrees at 7 bases. The CDR3 is 12 residues long. The V gene end was trimmed by 3 bases and the J gene end by 5 bases; junction bases not matched to a gene: 3. The germline CDR1 and CDR2 sequences are SQVTM and ANQGSEA. The CDR3 region has the DNA TGCAGCGTTGATCGAGGGGGCGAGACCCAGTACTTC. Translated: CSVDRGGETQYF.

The CDR3 sequence is CASSDPMGRGTQYF. The CDR3 bases are TGTGCCAGCAGTGACCCCATGGGCCGGGGGACCCAGTACTTC. The rearrangement uses TRBV28 and TRBJ2-5; tentatively, D is TRBD2 (5 bases). The V gene's germline CDR1 is MDHEN and CDR2 SYDVKM. The germline V and J ends were trimmed by 5 bases and 7 bases, with 17 bases remaining between them. This CDR3 has 14 amino acids.

The J gene is TRBJ2-5, the V gene TRBV20-1; TRBD2 matches at 10 bases. The CDR3 sequence is 14 residues long. V trimming: 2 bases; J trimming: 5 bases; junction bases outside the gene matches: 5. In germline, CDR1 is DFQATT, CDR2 SNEGSKA (reference sequence). This CDR3 reads CSARKLAGDETQYF. CDR3 nucleotides: TGCAGTGCTAGAAAGCTAGCGGGAGATGAGACCCAGTACTTC.

The chain joins TRBV7-9 to TRBJ2-7; D might be TRBD1 (6 bases). The CDR3 contains 15 residues. V was trimmed by 2 bases and J by 6 bases, leaving 17 bases between them. Germline CDR1 SEHNR, CDR2 FQNEAQ (reference sequence). The CDR3 sequence is CASSLSGLGGVEQYF. The CDR3 DNA is TGTGCCAGCAGCTTATCAGGTTTAGGGGGTGTCGAGCAGTACTTC.

This rearrangement joins TRBV7-2 to TRBJ2-1; perhaps TRBD2 as D (5 bases). Germline V gene data show CDR1 as SGHTA and CDR2 as FQGNSA. This CDR3 is built from 15 residues. The V gene lost 5 bases and the J gene lost 9 bases, with 20 bases spanning the gap. CDR3 in DNA: TGTGCCAGCAGCCCCTACCCGGGCCCGGGGAGTGAGCAGTTCTTC. Encoded protein: CASSPYPGPGSEQFF. Variable domain in full (rest from reference TRBV7-2 and TRBJ2-1): GAGVSQSPSNKVTEKGKDVELRCDPISGHTALYWYRQSLGQGLEFLIYFQGNSAPDKSGLPSDRFSAERTGGSVSTLTIQRTQQEDSAVYLCASSPYPGPGSEQFFGPGTRLTVL.

The chain recombines TRBV27 with TRBJ2-1; 7 bases are a match to TRBD2. V lost 5 bases and J lost 1; bases outside the gene matches: 8. The CDR3 covers 16 residues. Germline values: CDR1 MNHEY, CDR2 SMNVEV (reference sequence). The chain's CDR3 is CASSHQAGKSYNEQFF. CDR3 bases: TGTGCCAGCAGTCACCAAGCGGGAAAGTCCTACAATGAGCAGTTCTTC.

CDR3 sequence reads: CAIGGKVGTDTQYF. For the CDR3, the DNA is TGTGCCATCGGCGGGAAAGTGGGAACAGATACGCAGTATTTT. The V gene is TRBV10-3, the J gene TRBJ2-3; D is possibly TRBD2 (6 bases). The CDR3 has 14 amino acids. Trimming shortened V by 8 bases and J by 3 bases, and 15 bases separated the two germline ends. Germline loops: CDR1 ENHRY, CDR2 SYGVKD.

The rearrangement uses TRBV30 and TRBJ2-7; unclear D gene. Germline V gene data show CDR1 as GTSNPN and CDR2 as SVGIG (reference sequence). CDR3 length: 12 residues. The V end was cut by 0 bases, the J end by 2 bases, with 5 bases between. The CDR3 DNA reads TGTGCCTGGAGTGTCGGGCCCTACGAGCAGTACTTC. Translating gives CAWSVGPYEQYF. Using reference TRBV30 and TRBJ2-7 for the parts outside the CDR3, the full variable domain is SQTIHQWPATLVQPVGSPLSLECTVEGTSNPNLYWYRQAAGRGLQLLFYSVGIGQISSEVPQNLSASRPQDRQFILSSKKLLLSDSGFYLCAWSVGPYEQYFGPGTRLTVT.

The chain employs TRBV20-1 and TRBJ2-3; TRBD1 or TRBD2 may be the D gene (5 bases each). The CDR3 runs 14 residues. Germline-derived CDR1 and CDR2 are DFQATT and SNEGSKA (reference sequence). V lost 4 bases to trimming and J lost 7 bases, with 18 bases between them. The CDR3: CSATKTGTPNTQYF. CDR3 coding DNA: TGCAGTGCTACGAAGACCGGGACCCCTAATACGCAGTATTTT.

The chain combines TRBV2 with TRBJ2-2; D call uncertain. Trimming removed 2 bases at V and 4 bases at J, with 5 bases between. This CDR3 has 13 amino acids. The germline V gene has CDR1 SNHLY and CDR2 FYNNEI. CDR3 coding DNA: TGTGCCAGCAGTGAATATCGCACCGGGGAGCTGTTTTTT. It codes for CASSEYRTGELFF.

V and J are TRBV6-2 or TRBV6-3 and TRBJ1-1, with a tentative D call TRBD1 (6 bases). Deletions cut 4 bases from V and 3 bases from J, with 15 bases between. Germline loops: CDR1 MNHEY, CDR2 SVGEGT. CDR3 size: 15 residues. CDR3 DNA sequence: TGTGCCAGCAGTTCGACACAGGGTCTGTACACTGAAGCTTTCTTT. This encodes CASSSTQGLYTEAFF.

The chain has TRBV29-1 and TRBJ2-1; either TRBD1 or TRBD2 may fit D (5 bases each). This CDR3 has 12 amino acids. Germline-derived CDR1 and CDR2 are SQVTM and ANQGSEA. Deletions cut 6 bases from V and 8 bases from J, with 14 bases between. The CDR3 sequence: CSVGRASDEQFF. The CDR3 DNA is TGCAGCGTGGGACGGGCCAGCGATGAGCAGTTCTTC.

This clonotype showed up just once. The chain couples TRBV3-1 to TRBJ2-1; 7 positions match TRBD2. Germline lookup yields CDR1 LGHDT and CDR2 YNNKEL (reference sequence). This CDR3 contains 14 residues. V dropped 1 base and J dropped 6; count of bases not matched to a gene: 3. CDR3 amino acids: CASSQVSGGNEQFF. CDR3 nucleotide sequence: TGTGCCAGCAGCCAAGTCTCGGGGGGCAATGAGCAGTTCTTC.

The chain carries TRBV20-1 and TRBJ2-1; TRBD2 aligns across 8 bases. The CDR3 extends over 14 amino acids. From germline, CDR1 is DFQATT and CDR2 SNEGSKA (reference sequence). V lost 2 bases to trimming and J lost 9 bases; unmatched junction nucleotides: 9. For the CDR3, the DNA is TGCAGTGCTAGATGGCTAGCGGGTGCCGGTGAGCAGTTCTTC. The encoded protein is CSARWLAGAGEQFF.

The V gene is TRBV5-6, the J gene TRBJ2-7; D might be TRBD1 or TRBD2, each matching 5 bases. This CDR3 has 14 residues. The germline V gene has CDR1 SGHDT and CDR2 YYEEEE. V was shortened by 4 bases and J by 0 bases, with 11 bases between the two germline ends. CDR3 nucleotides: TGTGCCAGCAGCAGGGGACGGCCCTCCTACGAGCAGTACTTC. As protein: CASSRGRPSYEQYF.

The chain combines TRBV27 with TRBJ2-5; D is ambiguous. Germline V gene data show CDR1 as MNHEY and CDR2 as SMNVEV (reference sequence). The CDR3 is 13 amino acids. The V end was cut by 1 base, the J end by 7 bases, with 10 bases between. The CDR3 DNA reads as TGTGCCAGCAGTTTATACGGCTTGGGGACCCAGTACTTC. It translates to CASSLYGLGTQYF.

This chain links TRBV28 with TRBJ2-4, with D uncertain. This CDR3 region has 14 residues. The germline CDR1 and CDR2 sequences are MDHEN and SYDVKM. The V gene lost 6 bases and the J gene lost 0 bases, with 9 bases spanning the gap. DNA for the CDR3: TGTGCCAGCAGGTACCAAGCAGCCAAAAACATTCAGTACTTC. It specifies CASRYQAAKNIQYF.

The count of this clonotype is one. CDR3 sequence: CASSQDPPGELFF. CDR3 nucleotide sequence: TGTGCCAGCAGCCAAGATCCCCCCGGGGAGCTGTTTTTT. The chain has TRBV4-2 and TRBJ2-2; D gene uncertain. The CDR3 runs to 13 residues. From germline, CDR1 is LGHNA and CDR2 YNFKEQ. V was trimmed by 0 bases and J by 6 bases, leaving 5 bases between them.